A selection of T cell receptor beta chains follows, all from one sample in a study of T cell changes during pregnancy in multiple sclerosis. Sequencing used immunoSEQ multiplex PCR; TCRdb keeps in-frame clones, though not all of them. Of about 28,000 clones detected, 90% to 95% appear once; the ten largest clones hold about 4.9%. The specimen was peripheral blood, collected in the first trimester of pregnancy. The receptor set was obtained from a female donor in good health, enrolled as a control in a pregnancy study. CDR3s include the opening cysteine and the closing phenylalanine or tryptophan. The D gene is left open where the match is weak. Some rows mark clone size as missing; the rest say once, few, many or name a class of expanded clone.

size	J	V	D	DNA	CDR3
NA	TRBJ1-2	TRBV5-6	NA	TGTGCCAGCAGCTTGGCGGCAGGCCATGGCTACACCTTC	CASSLAAGHGYTF
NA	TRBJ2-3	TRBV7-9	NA	TGTGCCAGCAGCCATCCCTTGACTCCCTACACAGATACGCAGTATTTT	CASSHPLTPYTDTQYF
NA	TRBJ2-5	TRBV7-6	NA	TGTGCCAGCAGTATACAGGGTTTGGAGACCCAGTACTTC	CASSIQGLETQYF
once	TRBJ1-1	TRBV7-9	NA	TGTGCCAGCAGTCACCGTCTTTCAGGGGAGAACACTGAAGCTTTCTTT	CASSHRLSGENTEAFF
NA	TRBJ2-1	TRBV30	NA	TGTGCCTGGAGTGAGAAAGCGCTCAATGAGCAGTTCTTC	CAWSEKALNEQFF
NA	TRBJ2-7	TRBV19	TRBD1	TGTGCCAGTAGTATTGGACAGGGGATGGGAGAGCAGTACTTC	CASSIGQGMGEQYF
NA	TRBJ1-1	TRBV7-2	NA	TGTGCCAGCAGATGGGGAGGAGGGAACACTGAAGCTTTCTTT	CASRWGGGNTEAFF
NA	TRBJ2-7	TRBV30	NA	TGTGCCTGGAGTCCCTCAGGGTTGTCAAAGTACTTC	CAWSPSGLSKYF
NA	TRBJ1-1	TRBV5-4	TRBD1	TGTGCCAGCAGCGCGACAGGGCCGAACACTGAAGCTTTCTTT	CASSATGPNTEAFF
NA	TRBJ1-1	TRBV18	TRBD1	TGTGCCAGCTCATCGATTCAGGGGGACACTGAAGCTTTCTTT	CASSSIQGDTEAFF
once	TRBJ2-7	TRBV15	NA	TGTGCCACCAGCAGAGCGCTGGCAGGATCCTACGAGCAGTACTTC	CATSRALAGSYEQYF
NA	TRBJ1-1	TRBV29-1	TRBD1	TGCAGCGTTGAACCAGACAGGGCCAACACTGAAGCTTTCTTT	CSVEPDRANTEAFF
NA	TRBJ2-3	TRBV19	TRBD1	TGTGCCAGTAGTATAGGGCAGGGGGCCGGCAATACGCAGTATTTT	CASSIGQGAGNTQYF
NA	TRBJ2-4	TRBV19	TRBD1	TGTGCCAGTAGCCAATCGGGACAGCAAAACATTCAGTACTTC	CASSQSGQQNIQYF
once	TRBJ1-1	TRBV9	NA	TGTGCCAGCAGCGTAGGCCCGGCGGGGCCGGCGATGAACACTGAAGCTTTCTTT	CASSVGPAGPAMNTEAFF
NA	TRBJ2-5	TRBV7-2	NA	TGTGCCAGCAGCCAACATACAGGGGAGGTTAGAAAGACCCAGTACTTC	CASSQHTGEVRKTQYF
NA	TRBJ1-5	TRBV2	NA	TGTGCCAGCGGGGCAGGAAGCAATCAGCCCCAGCATTTT	CASGAGSNQPQHF
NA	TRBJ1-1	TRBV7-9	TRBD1	TGTGCCAGCAGCTCTCTATGGACAGGGGCCGTGCGGGGGGAAGCTTTCTTT	CASSSLWTGAVRGEAFF
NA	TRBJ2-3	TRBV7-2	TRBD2	TGTGCCAGCAGCTTAGGACTAGCGGGGGGCACAGATACGCAGTATTTT	CASSLGLAGGTDTQYF
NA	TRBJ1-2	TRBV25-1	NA	TGTGCCAGCCGACAGTCCCATGGCTACACCTTC	CASRQSHGYTF
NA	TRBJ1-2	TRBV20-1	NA	TGCAGTGCTAGATCCGGGGATGGCTACACCTTC	CSARSGDGYTF
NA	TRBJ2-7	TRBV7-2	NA	TGTGCCAGCAGCTCCAACTACGAGCAGTACTTC	CASSSNYEQYF
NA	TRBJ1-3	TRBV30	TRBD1	TGTGCCTGGGCAGGGGGAGGAAACACCATATATTTT	CAWAGGGNTIYF
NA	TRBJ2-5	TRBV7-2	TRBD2	TGTGCCAGCAGTCATCGTCCGGGACTAGCGGGAAGAGAGACCCAGTACTTC	CASSHRPGLAGRETQYF
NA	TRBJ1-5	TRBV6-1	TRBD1	TGTGCCAGCAGTCTATGGACAGGGGAACAGCCCCAGCATTTT	CASSLWTGEQPQHF
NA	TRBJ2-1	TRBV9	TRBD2	TGTGCCAGCAGCGGGGCCCTAGCGGGGACTTACAATGAGCAGTTCTTC	CASSGALAGTYNEQFF
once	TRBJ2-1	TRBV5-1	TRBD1	TGCGCCAGCAGCTTGGTAGGCCGGGACAGCTCCTACAATGAGCAGTTCTTC	CASSLVGRDSSYNEQFF
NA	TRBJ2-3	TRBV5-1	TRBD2	TGCGCCAGCAGCCCCGGAACGACTAGCCCGTCCACAGATACGCAGTATTTT	CASSPGTTSPSTDTQYF
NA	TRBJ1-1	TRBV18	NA	TGTGCCAGCTCCCCACGGGGGGGCGCGAGGGGCACTGAAGCTTTCTTT	CASSPRGGARGTEAFF
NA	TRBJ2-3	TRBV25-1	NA	TGTGCCAGCAGTGACGGGTCTCTTAGCAACACAGATACGCAGTATTTT	CASSDGSLSNTDTQYF
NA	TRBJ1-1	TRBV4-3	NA	TGCGCCAGCAGCCAAGATCAGGGGCATACTGAAGCTTTCTTT	CASSQDQGHTEAFF
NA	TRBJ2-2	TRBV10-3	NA	TGTGCCATCAGTGCAGCGGCTAACACCGGGGAGCTGTTTTTT	CAISAAANTGELFF